The T cell receptor (beta chain) under discussion was sequenced for a study of blood T cell repertoires in COVID-19. Study-level background: The cDNA or gDNA used as material had been derived from T cells, B-cell-depleted T cells, or PBMCs.

Per the original methods: It was from reference gene primer amplification that nucleated cell counts were estimated. The assay was immunoSEQ multiplex PCR, and TCRdb's table has in-frame clones only and misses some. V and J calls and clone size follow that table, whereas D and trimming were derived from the DNA. The sample comprises about 140,000 clones, about nine tenths of which are singletons, and over 9.5% rests with the top ten. The CDR3 has 16 amino acids. Germline CDR1 MNHEY, CDR2 SMNVEV (reference sequence). V lost 5 bases, J lost 6 bases, and 6 bases stayed unmatched. The source is a man aged 50 or older with active or convalescent COVID-19. Sequencing used peripheral blood. The J gene is TRBJ2-1, the V gene TRBV27; 14 nucleotides match TRBD2. CDR3 sequence reads: CASSAPTSGRANEQFF. Written as DNA, the CDR3 is TGTGCCAGCAGTGCTCCGACTAGCGGGAGGGCCAATGAGCAGTTCTTC.